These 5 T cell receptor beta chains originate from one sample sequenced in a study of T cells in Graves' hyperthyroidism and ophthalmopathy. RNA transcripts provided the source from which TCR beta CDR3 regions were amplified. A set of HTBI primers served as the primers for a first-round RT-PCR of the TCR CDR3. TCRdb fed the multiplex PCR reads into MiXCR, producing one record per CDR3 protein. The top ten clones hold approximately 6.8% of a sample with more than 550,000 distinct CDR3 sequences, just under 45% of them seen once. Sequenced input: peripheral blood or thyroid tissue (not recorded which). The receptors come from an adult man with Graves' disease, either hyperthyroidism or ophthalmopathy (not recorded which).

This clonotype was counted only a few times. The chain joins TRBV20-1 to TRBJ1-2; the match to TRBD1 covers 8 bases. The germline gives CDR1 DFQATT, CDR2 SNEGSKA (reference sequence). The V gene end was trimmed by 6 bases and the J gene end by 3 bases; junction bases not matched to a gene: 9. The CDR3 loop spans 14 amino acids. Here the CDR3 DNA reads TGCAGTGCACCCGGGACAGGAGTAGACTATGGCTACACCTTC. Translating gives CSAPGTGVDYGYTF.

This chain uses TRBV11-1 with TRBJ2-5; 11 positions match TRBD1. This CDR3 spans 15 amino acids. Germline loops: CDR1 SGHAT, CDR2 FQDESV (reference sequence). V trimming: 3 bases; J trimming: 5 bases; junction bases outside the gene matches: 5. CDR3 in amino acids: CASSFRDRGVETQYF. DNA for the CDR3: TGTGCCAGCAGCTTCCGGGACAGGGGGGTCGAGACCCAGTACTTC.

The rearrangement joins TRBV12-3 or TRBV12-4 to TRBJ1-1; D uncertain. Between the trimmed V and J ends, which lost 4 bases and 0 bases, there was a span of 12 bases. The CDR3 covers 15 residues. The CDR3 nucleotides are TGTGCCAGCAGTTACTCTGTGGTGTTGAACACTGAAGCTTTCTTT. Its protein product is CASSYSVVLNTEAFF.

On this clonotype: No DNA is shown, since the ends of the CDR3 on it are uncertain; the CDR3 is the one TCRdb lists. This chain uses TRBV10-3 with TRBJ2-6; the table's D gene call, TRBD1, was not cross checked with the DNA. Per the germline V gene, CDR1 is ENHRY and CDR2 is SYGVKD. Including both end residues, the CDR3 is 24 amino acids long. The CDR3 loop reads CATRPADGTNRNTEAFFGANVLTF.

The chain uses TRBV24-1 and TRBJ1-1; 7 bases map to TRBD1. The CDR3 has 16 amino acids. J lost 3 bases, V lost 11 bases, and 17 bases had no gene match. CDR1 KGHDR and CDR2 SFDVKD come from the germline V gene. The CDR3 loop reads CASSLWGQSADTEAFF. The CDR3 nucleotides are TGTGCCAGCAGCCTCTGGGGACAGTCCGCGGACACTGAAGCTTTCTTT.